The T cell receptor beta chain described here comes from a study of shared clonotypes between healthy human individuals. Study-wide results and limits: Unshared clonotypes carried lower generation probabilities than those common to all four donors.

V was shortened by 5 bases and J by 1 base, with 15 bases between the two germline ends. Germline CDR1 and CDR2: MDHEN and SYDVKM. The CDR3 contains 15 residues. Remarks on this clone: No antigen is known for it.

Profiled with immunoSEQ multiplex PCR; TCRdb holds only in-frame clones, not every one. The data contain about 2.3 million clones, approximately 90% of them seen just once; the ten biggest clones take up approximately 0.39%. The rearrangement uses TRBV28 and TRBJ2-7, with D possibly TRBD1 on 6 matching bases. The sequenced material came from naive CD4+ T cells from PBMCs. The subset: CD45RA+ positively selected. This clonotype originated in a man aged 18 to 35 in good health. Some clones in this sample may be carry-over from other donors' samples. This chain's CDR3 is CASSLRGGPSYEQYF. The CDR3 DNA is TGTGCCAGCAGTCTCCGAGGGGGACCTTCCTACGAGCAGTACTTC.